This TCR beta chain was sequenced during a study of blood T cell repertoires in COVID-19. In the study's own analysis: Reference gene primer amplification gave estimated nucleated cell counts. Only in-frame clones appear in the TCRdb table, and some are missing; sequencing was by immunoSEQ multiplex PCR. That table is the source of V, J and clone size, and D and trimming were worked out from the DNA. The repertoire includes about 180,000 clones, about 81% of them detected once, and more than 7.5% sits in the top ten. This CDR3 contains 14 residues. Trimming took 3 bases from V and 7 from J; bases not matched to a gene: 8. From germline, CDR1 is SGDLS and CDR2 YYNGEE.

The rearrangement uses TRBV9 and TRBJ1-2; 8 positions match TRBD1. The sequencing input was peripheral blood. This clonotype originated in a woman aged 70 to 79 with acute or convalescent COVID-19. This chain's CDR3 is CASSADRGGSGYTF. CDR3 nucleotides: TGTGCCAGCAGCGCAGACAGGGGCGGCAGTGGCTACACCTTC.